This TCR beta chain emerged from a study of B cell selection in AIRE deficiency. Findings of the study overall: Healthy donors alone shared 31.6% of around 3,700 Treg sequences; patients alone 8.5% to 10%. About 30.6% of healthy-shared Treg sequences were found among patient Tconv cells.

As regards this clone: Its antigen is as yet unknown.

The regulatory T cell sort gate was CD4+CD25hiCD127low/negative. Germline CDR1 and CDR2: SNHLY and FYNNEI. This CDR3 region has 14 residues. After removal of 4 bases from V and 3 bases from J, the junction contained 2 bases not matched to a gene. Some clones are missing from TCRdb's copy, which holds only in-frame ones; the method was immunoSEQ multiplex PCR. The table has about 18,000 clones, 93% seen once; the top ten hold roughly 0.9%. Material for sequencing was CD4+CD25+ Tregs sorted from PBMCs. The J gene is TRBJ1-1, the V gene TRBV2; TRBD1 matches 10 bases. The receptor's source is a human donor in good health. The CDR3 reads CASSGQGADTEAFF. CDR3 bases: TGTGCCAGCAGTGGACAGGGGGCGGACACTGAAGCTTTCTTT.